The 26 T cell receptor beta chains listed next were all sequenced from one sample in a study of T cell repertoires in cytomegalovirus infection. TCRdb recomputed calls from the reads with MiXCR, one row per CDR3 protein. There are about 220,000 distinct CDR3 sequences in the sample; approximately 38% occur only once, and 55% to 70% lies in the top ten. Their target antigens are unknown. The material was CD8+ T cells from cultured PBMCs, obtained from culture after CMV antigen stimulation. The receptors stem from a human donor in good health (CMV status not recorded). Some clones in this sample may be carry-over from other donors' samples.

The CDR3 bases are TGTGCCAGCAGCCGGGCGCCTAACTATGGCTACACCTTC. Translated: CASSRAPNYGYTF. The genes are TRBV7-6 and TRBJ1-2; no reliable D call. The germline V and J ends were trimmed by 5 bases and 0 bases, with 7 bases remaining between them. In germline, CDR1 is SGHVS, CDR2 FNYEAQ. The CDR3 is made up of 13 amino acids.

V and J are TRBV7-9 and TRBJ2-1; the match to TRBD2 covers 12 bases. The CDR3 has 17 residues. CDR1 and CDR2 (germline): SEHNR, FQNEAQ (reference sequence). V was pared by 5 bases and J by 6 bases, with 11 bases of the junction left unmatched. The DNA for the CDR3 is TGTGCCAGCAGCGCCCGACTAGCGGGAGCAGGTTTCAATGAGCAGTTCTTC. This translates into CASSARLAGAGFNEQFF. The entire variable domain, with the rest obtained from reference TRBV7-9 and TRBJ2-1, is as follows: DTGVSQNPRHKITKRGQNVTFRCDPISEHNRLYWYRQTLGQGPEFLTYFQNEAQLEKSRLLSDRFSAERPKGSFSTLEIQRTEQGDSAMYLCASSARLAGAGFNEQFFGPGTRLTVL.

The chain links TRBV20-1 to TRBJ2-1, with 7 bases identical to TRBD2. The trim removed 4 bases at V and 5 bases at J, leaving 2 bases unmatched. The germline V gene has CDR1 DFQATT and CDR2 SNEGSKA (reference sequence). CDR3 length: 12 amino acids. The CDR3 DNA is TGCAGTGCTACCACTAGCGACAATGAGCAGTTCTTC. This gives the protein CSATTSDNEQFF.

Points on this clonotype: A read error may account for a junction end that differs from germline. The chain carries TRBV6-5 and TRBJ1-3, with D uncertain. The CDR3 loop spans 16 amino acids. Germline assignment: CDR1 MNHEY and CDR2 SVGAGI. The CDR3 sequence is CASSYSDRFSVNTIYF. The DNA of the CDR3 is TGTGCCAGCAGTTACTCGGACCGATTCTCTGTAAACACCATATATTTT.

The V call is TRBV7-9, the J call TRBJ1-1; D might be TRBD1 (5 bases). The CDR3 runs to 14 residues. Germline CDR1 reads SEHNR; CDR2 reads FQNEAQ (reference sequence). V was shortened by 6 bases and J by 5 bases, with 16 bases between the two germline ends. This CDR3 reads CASRLIQGGTEAFF. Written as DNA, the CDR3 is TGTGCCAGCAGACTAATCCAGGGCGGGACTGAAGCTTTCTTT.

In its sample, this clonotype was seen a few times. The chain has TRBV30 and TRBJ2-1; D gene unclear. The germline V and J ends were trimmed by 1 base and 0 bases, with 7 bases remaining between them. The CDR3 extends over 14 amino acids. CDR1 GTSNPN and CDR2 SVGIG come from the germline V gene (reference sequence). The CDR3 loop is CAWSEGSSYNEQFF. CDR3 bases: TGTGCCTGGAGTGAGGGTAGCTCCTACAATGAGCAGTTCTTC. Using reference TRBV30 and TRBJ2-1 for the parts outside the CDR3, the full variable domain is SQTIHQWPATLVQPVGSPLSLECTVEGTSNPNLYWYRQAAGRGLQLLFYSVGIGQISSEVPQNLSASRPQDRQFILSSKKLLLSDSGFYLCAWSEGSSYNEQFFGPGTRLTVL.

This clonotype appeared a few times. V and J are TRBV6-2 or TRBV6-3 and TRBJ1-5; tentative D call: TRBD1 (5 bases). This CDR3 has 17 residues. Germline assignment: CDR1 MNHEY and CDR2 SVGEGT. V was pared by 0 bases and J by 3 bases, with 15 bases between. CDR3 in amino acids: CASSYSRGSLANQPQHF. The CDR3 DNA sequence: TGTGCCAGCAGTTACTCGAGGGGTAGCCTGGCCAATCAGCCCCAGCATTTT.

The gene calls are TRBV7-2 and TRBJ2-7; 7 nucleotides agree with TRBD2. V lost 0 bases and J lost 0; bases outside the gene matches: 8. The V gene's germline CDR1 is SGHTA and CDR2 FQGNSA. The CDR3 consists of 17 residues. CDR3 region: CASSLALLAKDSYEQYF. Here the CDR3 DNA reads TGTGCCAGCAGCTTAGCCCTACTAGCGAAAGACTCCTACGAGCAGTACTTC.

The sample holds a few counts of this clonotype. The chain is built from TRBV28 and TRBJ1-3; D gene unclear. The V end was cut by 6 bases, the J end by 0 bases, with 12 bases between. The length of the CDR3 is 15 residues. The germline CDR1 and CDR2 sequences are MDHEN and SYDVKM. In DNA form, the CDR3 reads TGTGCCAGCAGCAGTCAGGCCCACTCTGGAAACACCATATATTTT. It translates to CASSSQAHSGNTIYF.

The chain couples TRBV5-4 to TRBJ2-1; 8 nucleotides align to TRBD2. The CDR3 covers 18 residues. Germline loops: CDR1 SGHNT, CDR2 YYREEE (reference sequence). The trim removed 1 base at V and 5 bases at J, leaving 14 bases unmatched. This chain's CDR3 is CASSLLGEQRGSDNEQFF. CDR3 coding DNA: TGTGCCAGCAGCTTGTTGGGGGAACAGCGGGGGAGCGACAATGAGCAGTTCTTC. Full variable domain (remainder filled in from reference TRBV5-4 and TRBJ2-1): ETGVTQSPTHLIKTRGQQVTLRCSSQSGHNTVSWYQQALGQGPQFIFQYYREEENGRGNFPPRFSGLQFPNYSSELNVNALELDDSALYLCASSLLGEQRGSDNEQFFGPGTRLTVL.

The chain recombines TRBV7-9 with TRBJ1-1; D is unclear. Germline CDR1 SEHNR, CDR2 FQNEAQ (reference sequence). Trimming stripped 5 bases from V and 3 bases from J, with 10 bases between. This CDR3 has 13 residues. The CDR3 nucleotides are TGTGCCAGCAGCCCCGTAGCGGACACTGAAGCTTTCTTT. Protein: CASSPVADTEAFF.

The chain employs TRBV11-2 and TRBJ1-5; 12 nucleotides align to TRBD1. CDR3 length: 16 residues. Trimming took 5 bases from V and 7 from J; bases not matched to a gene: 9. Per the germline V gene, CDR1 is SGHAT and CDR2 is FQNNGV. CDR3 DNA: TGTGCCAGCAGCCTACTTGGGACAGGGGGCCAGCAGCCCCAGCATTTT. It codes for CASSLLGTGGQQPQHF.

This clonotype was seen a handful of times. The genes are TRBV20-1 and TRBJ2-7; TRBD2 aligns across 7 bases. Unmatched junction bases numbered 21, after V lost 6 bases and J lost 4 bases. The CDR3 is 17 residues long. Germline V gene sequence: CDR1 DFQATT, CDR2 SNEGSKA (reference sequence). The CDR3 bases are TGCAGTGCCAAACCCCTGGGGGGGAAAGGGGCTCAATACGAGCAGTACTTC. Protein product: CSAKPLGGKGAQYEQYF.

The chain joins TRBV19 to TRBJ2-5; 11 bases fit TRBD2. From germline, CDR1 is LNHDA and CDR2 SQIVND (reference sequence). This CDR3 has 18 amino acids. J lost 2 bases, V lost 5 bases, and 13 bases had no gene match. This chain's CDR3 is CASSPYLRTSGPQETQYF. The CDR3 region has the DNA TGTGCCAGTAGTCCCTACCTCCGGACTAGCGGGCCGCAAGAGACCCAGTACTTC. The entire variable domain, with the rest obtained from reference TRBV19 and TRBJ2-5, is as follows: DGGITQSPKYLFRKEGQNVTLSCEQNLNHDAMYWYRQDPGQGLRLIYYSQIVNDFQKGDIAEGYSVSREKKESFPLTVTSAQKNPTAFYLCASSPYLRTSGPQETQYFGPGTRLLVL.

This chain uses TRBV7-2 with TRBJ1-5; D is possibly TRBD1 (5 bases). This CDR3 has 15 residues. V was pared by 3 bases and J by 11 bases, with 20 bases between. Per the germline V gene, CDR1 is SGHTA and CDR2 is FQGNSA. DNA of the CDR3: TGTGCCAGCAGCTTGGACACGCACTCGGGGTCGACCCAGCATTTT. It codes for CASSLDTHSGSTQHF.

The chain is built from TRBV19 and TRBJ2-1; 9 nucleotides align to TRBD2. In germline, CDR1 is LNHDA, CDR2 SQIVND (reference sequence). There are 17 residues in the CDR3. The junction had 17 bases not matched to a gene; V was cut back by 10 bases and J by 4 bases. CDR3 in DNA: TGTGCCACCTATCCCTCAGGGCGGGAGGGCCAGTACAATGAGCAGTTCTTC. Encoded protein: CATYPSGREGQYNEQFF.

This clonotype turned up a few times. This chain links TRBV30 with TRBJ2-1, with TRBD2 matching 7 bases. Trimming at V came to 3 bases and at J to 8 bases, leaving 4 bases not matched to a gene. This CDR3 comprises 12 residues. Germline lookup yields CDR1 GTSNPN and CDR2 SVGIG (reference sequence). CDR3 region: CAWRREYDEQFF. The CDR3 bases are TGTGCCTGGAGGCGGGAGTACGATGAGCAGTTCTTC.

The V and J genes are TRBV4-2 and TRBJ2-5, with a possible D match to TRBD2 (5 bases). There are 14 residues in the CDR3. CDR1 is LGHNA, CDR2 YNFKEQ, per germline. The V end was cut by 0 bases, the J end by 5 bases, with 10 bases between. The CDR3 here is CASSQDRGRETQYF. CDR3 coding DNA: TGTGCCAGCAGCCAAGATCGGGGTAGGGAGACCCAGTACTTC.

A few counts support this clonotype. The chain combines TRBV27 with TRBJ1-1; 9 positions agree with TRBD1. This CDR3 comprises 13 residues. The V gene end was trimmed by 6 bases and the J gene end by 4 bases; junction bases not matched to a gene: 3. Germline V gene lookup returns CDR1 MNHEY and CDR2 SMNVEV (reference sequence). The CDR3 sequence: CASSPTGGTEAFF. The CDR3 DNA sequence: TGTGCCAGCAGCCCGACAGGGGGCACTGAAGCTTTCTTT.

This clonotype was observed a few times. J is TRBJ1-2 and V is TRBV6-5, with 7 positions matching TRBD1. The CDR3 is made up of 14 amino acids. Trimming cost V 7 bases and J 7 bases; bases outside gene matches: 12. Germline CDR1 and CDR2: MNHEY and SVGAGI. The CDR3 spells CASILGRGLGGYTF. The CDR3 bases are TGTGCCAGCATATTAGGGAGGGGGCTGGGTGGCTACACCTTC.

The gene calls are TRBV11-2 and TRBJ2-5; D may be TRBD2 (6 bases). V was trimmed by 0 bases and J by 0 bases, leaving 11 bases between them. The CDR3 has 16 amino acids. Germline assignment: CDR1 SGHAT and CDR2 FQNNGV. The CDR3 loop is CASSLDWRGNQETQYF. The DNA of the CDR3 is TGTGCCAGCAGCTTAGATTGGCGGGGAAACCAAGAGACCCAGTACTTC. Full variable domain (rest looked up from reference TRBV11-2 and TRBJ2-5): EAGVAQSPRYKIIEKRQSVAFWCNPISGHATLYWYQQILGQGPKLLIQFQNNGVVDDSQLPKDRFSAERLKGVDSTLKIQPAKLEDSAVYLCASSLDWRGNQETQYFGPGTRLLVL.

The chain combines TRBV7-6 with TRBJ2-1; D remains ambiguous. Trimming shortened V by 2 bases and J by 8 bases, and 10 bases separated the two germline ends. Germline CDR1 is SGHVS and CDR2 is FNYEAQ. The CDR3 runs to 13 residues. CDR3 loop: CASSLYVVDEQFF. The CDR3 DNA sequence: TGTGCCAGCAGCTTATATGTTGTTGATGAGCAGTTCTTC.

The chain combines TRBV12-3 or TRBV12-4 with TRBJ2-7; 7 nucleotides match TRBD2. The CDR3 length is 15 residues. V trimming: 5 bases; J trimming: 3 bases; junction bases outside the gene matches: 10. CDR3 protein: CASSPEGGRVYEQYF. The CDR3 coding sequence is TGTGCCAGCAGTCCCGAGGGCGGGAGAGTCTACGAGCAGTACTTC.

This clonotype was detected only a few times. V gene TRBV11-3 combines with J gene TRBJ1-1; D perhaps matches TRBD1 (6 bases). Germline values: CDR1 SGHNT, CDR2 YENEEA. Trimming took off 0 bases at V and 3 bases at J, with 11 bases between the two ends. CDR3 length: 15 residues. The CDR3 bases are TGTGCCAGCAGCTTAGATCGGGGGGCGGACACTGAAGCTTTCTTT. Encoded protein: CASSLDRGADTEAFF.

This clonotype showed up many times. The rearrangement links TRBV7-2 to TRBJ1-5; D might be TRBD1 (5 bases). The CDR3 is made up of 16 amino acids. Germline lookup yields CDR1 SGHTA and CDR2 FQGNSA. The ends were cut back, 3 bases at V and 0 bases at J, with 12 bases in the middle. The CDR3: CASSLGGISSNQPQHF. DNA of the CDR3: TGTGCCAGCAGCTTGGGGGGGATATCTAGCAATCAGCCCCAGCATTTT.

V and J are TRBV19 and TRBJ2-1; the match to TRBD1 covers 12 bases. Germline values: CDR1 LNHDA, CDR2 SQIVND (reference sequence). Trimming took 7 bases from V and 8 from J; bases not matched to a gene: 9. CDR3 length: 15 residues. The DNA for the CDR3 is TGTGCCAGTACCGAGGGACAGGGGGCAGGCGATGAGCAGTTCTTC. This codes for CASTEGQGAGDEQFF.